The rows below give T cell receptor beta chains drawn from one sample of a study of blood T cell repertoires in COVID-19. Sequencing used immunoSEQ multiplex PCR; TCRdb keeps in-frame clones, though not all of them. The table lists 300,000 to 350,000 clones, about 86% of them singletons. Sequencing used PBMCs or T cells enriched from blood (not recorded which). The source of these receptors is a woman in her thirties or forties with acute COVID-19. CDR3s include the opening cysteine and the closing phenylalanine or tryptophan.

V gene: TRBV6-5
J gene: TRBJ1-1
CDR3 protein: CASSYRSANTEAFF

V gene: TRBV4-3
J gene: TRBJ1-6
CDR3 protein: CASSQDEGDLYNSPLHF

V gene: TRBV10-3
J gene: TRBJ1-1
CDR3 protein: CASRDRTNTEAFF

V gene: TRBV2
J gene: TRBJ2-5
CDR3 protein: CASSVSSMGSLQETQYF

V gene: TRBV18
J gene: TRBJ1-2
CDR3 protein: CASSPSLRESSNYGYTF

V gene: TRBV9
J gene: TRBJ1-2
CDR3 protein: CASSEGAGLTGYTF

V gene: TRBV7-9
J gene: TRBJ2-7
CDR3 protein: CASSLSGETYEQYF

V gene: TRBV27
J gene: TRBJ2-5
CDR3 protein: CASSLRDRVLETQYF

V gene: TRBV3-1/TRBV3-2
J gene: TRBJ1-4
CDR3 protein: CASSPTREKLFF

V gene: TRBV7-9
J gene: TRBJ1-1
CDR3 protein: CASSPRAGGPNTEAFF

V gene: TRBV7-2
J gene: TRBJ1-6
CDR3 protein: CASSLSQRALHF

V gene: TRBV28
J gene: TRBJ2-1
CDR3 protein: CASSVPGRSGSEQFF

V gene: TRBV4-3
J gene: TRBJ2-7
CDR3 protein: CASSQDSGSHEQYF

V gene: TRBV3-1/TRBV3-2
J gene: TRBJ1-2
CDR3 protein: CASSPAPGANYGYTF

V gene: TRBV7-9
J gene: TRBJ1-2
CDR3 protein: CASSLAPPGQNRFYGYTF

V gene: TRBV7-2
J gene: TRBJ2-7
CDR3 protein: CASSLWGSNYYEQYF

V gene: TRBV15
J gene: TRBJ1-3
CDR3 protein: CATSRVRQQHSGNTIYF

V gene: TRBV6-1
J gene: TRBJ2-3
CDR3 protein: CASSESRRGDTQYF

V gene: TRBV5-1
J gene: TRBJ2-7
CDR3 protein: CASSLSSGGSYEQYF

V gene: TRBV12-5
J gene: TRBJ1-2
CDR3 protein: CASGTQSGHGGYGYTF

V gene: TRBV3-1/TRBV3-2
J gene: TRBJ2-7
CDR3 protein: CASNLKRTSGSYEQYF

V gene: TRBV5-4
J gene: TRBJ1-1
CDR3 protein: CASSLVGVNTEAFF

V gene: TRBV28
J gene: TRBJ2-3
CDR3 protein: CASSIFRLTSGRVDTQYF

V gene: TRBV2
J gene: TRBJ1-1
CDR3 protein: CASSAPGTGGRTTFEAFF

V gene: TRBV19
J gene: TRBJ1-3
CDR3 protein: CASSIFYRQGSRGNTIYF

V gene: TRBV10-3
J gene: TRBJ1-2
CDR3 protein: CAISESTDRPEIYGYTF

V gene: TRBV9
J gene: TRBJ1-6
CDR3 protein: CASSAGGALHNSPLHF

V gene: TRBV5-4
J gene: TRBJ1-6
CDR3 protein: CASSQGHENSPLHF